This entry lists 20 T cell receptor beta chains sequenced from one sample in a study of shared clonotypes between healthy human individuals. The table came from immunoSEQ multiplex PCR; TCRdb's copy has only in-frame clones and leaves some out. Seen here are around 1.6 million clones, around 98% observed once, and the top ten hold roughly 0.42%. Sequences were obtained from naive CD4+ T cells sorted from blood. Subset meaning: CD45RA+ positively selected. Receptor source: a man younger than 45 in good health.

This chain uses TRBV6-1 with TRBJ1-2, with D maybe TRBD1 (6 bases). V lost 7 bases to trimming and J lost 7 bases, with 13 bases between them. The CDR3 is 12 residues long. The germline V gene has CDR1 MNHNS and CDR2 SASEGT. DNA of the CDR3: TGTGCCAGCACTAATACAGGGTTTGGCTACACCTTC. This translates into CASTNTGFGYTF.

This chain connects TRBV7-9 to TRBJ1-4; D perhaps matches TRBD1 (6 bases). Germline values: CDR1 SEHNR, CDR2 FQNEAQ (reference sequence). Deletions cut 3 bases from V and 5 bases from J, with 13 bases between. CDR3 length equals 15 residues. The CDR3 DNA reads as TGTGCCAGCAGCTTGGCCGGGGGCGGCAATGAAAAACTGTTTTTT. Residues: CASSLAGGGNEKLFF.

This chain joins TRBV29-1 and TRBJ2-5; D is unclear. The CDR3 runs to 13 residues. V was shortened by 7 bases and J by 2 bases, with 14 bases between the two germline ends. CDR1 is SQVTM, CDR2 ANQGSEA, per germline. This chain's CDR3 is CSAVRRPQETQYF. CDR3 sequence (DNA): TGCAGCGCTGTCAGGCGCCCACAAGAGACCCAGTACTTC.

The genes are TRBV10-3 and TRBJ2-1, with 8 bases identical to TRBD2. Germline values: CDR1 ENHRY, CDR2 SYGVKD. CDR3 length: 16 residues. Trimming at V came to 6 bases and at J to 8 bases, leaving 15 bases not matched to a gene. In DNA form, the CDR3 reads TGTGCCATCAGCGATAAGCGGGAGAATCCCTCCCATGAGCAGTTCTTC. Protein sequence: CAISDKRENPSHEQFF.

This chain connects TRBV6-5 to TRBJ2-2, with a tentative D call TRBD2 (6 bases). The CDR3 is made up of 15 amino acids. The germline V gene encodes CDR1 MNHEY and CDR2 SVGAGI. V was pared by 0 bases and J by 6 bases, with 11 bases between. The CDR3 nucleotides read TGTGCCAGCAGTTACTCGAGGTGGGGGGCCGGGGAGCTGTTTTTT. It encodes CASSYSRWGAGELFF.

The genes are TRBV5-4 and TRBJ2-3, with D perhaps being TRBD1 or TRBD2 (5 bases each). The CDR3 consists of 17 residues. V was shortened by 0 bases and J by 4 bases, with 18 bases between the two germline ends. Germline V gives CDR1 SGHNT, CDR2 YYREEE (reference sequence). The CDR3 DNA follows: TGTGCCAGCAGCTTGGGTGGGGGTCGTGTTGATGCAGATACGCAGTATTTT. As protein: CASSLGGGRVDADTQYF.

This clone was recorded once. The chain couples TRBV18 to TRBJ1-2; D is unclear. The CDR3 consists of 14 residues. Between the trimmed V and J ends, which lost 2 bases and 8 bases, there was a span of 15 bases. Germline CDR1 is KGHSH and CDR2 is LQKENI. The CDR3 DNA sequence: TGTGCCAGCTCACCATCGGGAGAGGCTGGCGGCTACACCTTC. Translated: CASSPSGEAGGYTF.

The V call is TRBV28, the J call TRBJ1-1; D is ambiguous. The V gene's germline CDR1 is MDHEN and CDR2 SYDVKM. Trimming cost V 2 bases and J 7 bases, with 14 bases left between them. The CDR3 is made up of 14 amino acids. CDR3 in amino acids: CASSLGGFLGEAFF. DNA for the CDR3: TGTGCCAGCAGTTTAGGTGGGTTTCTTGGTGAAGCTTTCTTT.

As regards this clone: The same CDR3 can be traced to other DNA sequences in this sample. J is TRBJ2-5 and V is TRBV28; 7 bases align to TRBD2. This CDR3 has 11 amino acids. CDR1 and CDR2 (germline): MDHEN, SYDVKM. J lost 7 bases, V lost 7 bases, and 3 bases had no gene match. DNA of the CDR3: TGTGCCAGCACCCCGGGAGGGACCCAGTACTTC. It encodes CASTPGGTQYF.

The chain carries TRBV11-2 and TRBJ2-1; 8 bases fit TRBD2. The CDR3 contains 16 residues. V was pared by 5 bases and J by 1 base, with 7 bases of the junction left unmatched. The germline V gene has CDR1 SGHAT and CDR2 FQNNGV. The CDR3 here is CASSPISGGSYNEQFF. The DNA of the CDR3 is TGTGCCAGCAGCCCCATCAGCGGGGGTTCCTACAATGAGCAGTTCTTC.

The chain employs TRBV2 and TRBJ1-5; weak D call: TRBD1 (6 bases). V was clipped by 8 bases and J by 5 bases, with 13 bases between them. Germline V lookup: CDR1 SNHLY, CDR2 FYNNEI. This CDR3 comprises 13 residues. In DNA form, the CDR3 reads TGTGCCAGCCGCCGGGACACATATCAGCCCCAGCATTTT. It specifies CASRRDTYQPQHF.

This clone occurred once. The chain employs TRBV7-9 and TRBJ1-4, with TRBD1 as a possible D gene (6 bases). The CDR3 runs to 14 residues. CDR1 and CDR2 from the germline V gene are SEHNR and FQNEAQ (reference sequence). V shed 2 bases and J shed 7 bases, with 11 bases lying between them. CDR3 coding DNA: TGTGCCAGCAGCTTAACAGGGCCGACTGAAAAACTGTTTTTT. Translated, it gives CASSLTGPTEKLFF.

The chain combines TRBV5-1 with TRBJ2-7; weak D call: TRBD2 (6 bases). Deletions cut 3 bases from V and 3 bases from J, with 13 bases between. CDR3 size: 14 residues. From germline, CDR1 is SGHRS and CDR2 YFSETQ. CDR3 residues: CASSWDGGVYEQYF. The CDR3 region has the DNA TGCGCCAGCAGCTGGGACGGAGGGGTCTACGAGCAGTACTTC.

The rearrangement uses TRBV18 and TRBJ1-3; D might be TRBD1 (6 bases). The CDR3 contains 18 residues. Germline CDR1 is KGHSH and CDR2 is LQKENI. V lost 4 bases and J lost 2, with 21 bases in between. The CDR3 here is CASSLEDRVGVAGNTIYF. For the CDR3, the DNA is TGTGCCAGCTCACTAGAGGACAGAGTTGGAGTCGCTGGAAACACCATATATTTT.

The chain is built from TRBV27 and TRBJ2-5; 13 bases line up with TRBD2. V was pared by 4 bases and J by 0 bases, with 11 bases of the junction left unmatched. From germline, CDR1 is MNHEY and CDR2 SMNVEV (reference sequence). The CDR3 spans 19 residues. CDR3 coding DNA: TGTGCCAGCAGTTGGCGGTCGACTAGCGGGAGGACCCACCAAGAGACCCAGTACTTC. It translates to CASSWRSTSGRTHQETQYF.

The V call is TRBV29-1, the J call TRBJ2-1; the D is unclear. This CDR3 has 13 amino acids. Germline CDR1 and CDR2: SQVTM and ANQGSEA. Trimming shortened V by 5 bases and J by 5 bases, and 13 bases separated the two germline ends. As DNA, the CDR3 is TGCAGCGTTAAGTTAAGGGCCCACAATGAGCAGTTCTTC. Translated, it gives CSVKLRAHNEQFF.

The chain joins TRBV30 to TRBJ2-7, with D perhaps being TRBD1 or TRBD2 (6 bases each). This CDR3 is built from 15 residues. Trimming cost V 2 bases and J 4 bases, with 18 bases left between them. Germline V gene sequence: CDR1 GTSNPN, CDR2 SVGIG (reference sequence). Written as DNA, the CDR3 is TGTGCCTGGAGTCGGGCCAGGGGAGGCCAGTACGAGCAGTACTTC. Protein sequence: CAWSRARGGQYEQYF.

The chain carries TRBV11-2 and TRBJ2-1; 9 nucleotides agree with TRBD2. CDR3 length: 15 amino acids. V was clipped by 5 bases and J by 9 bases; unmatched bases: 11. Germline-derived CDR1 and CDR2 are SGHAT and FQNNGV. CDR3 bases: TGTGCCAGCAGCCCGCGGCGGGAGGGCAGGGGTGAGCAGTTCTTC. Its protein is CASSPRREGRGEQFF.

The J gene is TRBJ2-1, the V gene TRBV11-2; TRBD2 agrees at 8 bases. V lost 0 bases, J lost 6 bases, and 7 bases stayed unmatched. The CDR3 runs to 16 residues. Germline V lookup: CDR1 SGHAT, CDR2 FQNNGV. The CDR3 protein is CASSLDLGSGINEQFF. As DNA, the CDR3 is TGTGCCAGCAGCTTAGATTTGGGTAGCGGGATCAATGAGCAGTTCTTC.

The chain has TRBV7-2 and TRBJ1-1, with D uncertain. The germline V gene has CDR1 SGHTA and CDR2 FQGNSA. This CDR3 spans 13 amino acids. V was clipped by 5 bases and J by 2 bases, with 9 bases between them. The CDR3 reads CASSPNPNTEAFF. The CDR3 DNA sequence: TGTGCCAGCAGCCCTAATCCAAACACTGAAGCTTTCTTT.